The sample holds a few counts of the clone carrying this T cell receptor (beta chain). The data are from a study of blood T cell repertoires in COVID-19. Overall study: Material from acute and convalescent COVID-19 was sourced from the United States, Italy and Spain. Sources were T cells, B-cell-depleted T cells, or PBMCs; the material itself was cDNA or gDNA.

Original handling: Reference gene primer amplification in the assay estimated nucleated cell counts. Some clones are missing from TCRdb's copy, which holds only in-frame ones; the method was immunoSEQ multiplex PCR. That table gives V, J and clone size, and the DNA gave D and trimming. The data contain approximately 210,000 clones, under 90% of them singletons. Germline V CDR1 and CDR2: SGHRS, YFSETQ. V was pared by 4 bases and J by 4 bases, with 6 bases of the junction left unmatched. The CDR3 runs 15 residues. The genes are TRBV5-1 and TRBJ1-3; 9 positions match TRBD1. This TCR derives from a woman older than 75 with COVID-19, enrolled during active disease. The sequenced material came from peripheral blood. This CDR3 reads CASSTGQGLGNTIYF. CDR3 nucleotides: TGCGCCAGCAGCACTGGACAGGGGCTAGGAAACACCATATATTTT.